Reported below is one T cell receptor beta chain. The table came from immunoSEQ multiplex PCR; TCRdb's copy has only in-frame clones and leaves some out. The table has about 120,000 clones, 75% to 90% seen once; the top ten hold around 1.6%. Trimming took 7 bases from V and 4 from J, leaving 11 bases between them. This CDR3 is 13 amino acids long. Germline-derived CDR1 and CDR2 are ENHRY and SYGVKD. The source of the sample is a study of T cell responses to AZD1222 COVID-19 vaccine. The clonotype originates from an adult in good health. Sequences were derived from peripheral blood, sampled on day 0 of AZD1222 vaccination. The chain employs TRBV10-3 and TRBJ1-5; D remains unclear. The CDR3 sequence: CAITPQQNQPQHF. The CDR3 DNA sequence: TGTGCCATCACACCACAACAGAATCAGCCCCAGCATTTT.